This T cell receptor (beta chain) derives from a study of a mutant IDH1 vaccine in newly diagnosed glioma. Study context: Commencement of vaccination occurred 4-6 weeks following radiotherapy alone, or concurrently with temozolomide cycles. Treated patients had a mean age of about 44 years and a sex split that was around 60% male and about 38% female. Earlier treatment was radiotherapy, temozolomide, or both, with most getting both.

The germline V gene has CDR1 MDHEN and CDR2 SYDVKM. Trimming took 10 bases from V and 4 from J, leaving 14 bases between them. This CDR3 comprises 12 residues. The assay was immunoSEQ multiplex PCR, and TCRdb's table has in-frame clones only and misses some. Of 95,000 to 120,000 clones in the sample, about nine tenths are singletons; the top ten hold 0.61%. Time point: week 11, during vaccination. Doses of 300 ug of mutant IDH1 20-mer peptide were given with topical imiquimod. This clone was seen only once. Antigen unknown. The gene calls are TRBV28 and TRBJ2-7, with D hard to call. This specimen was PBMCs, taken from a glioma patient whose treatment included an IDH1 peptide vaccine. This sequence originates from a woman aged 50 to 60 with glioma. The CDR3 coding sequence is TGTGCCACCGCGTGGACCCCATACGAGCAGTACTTC. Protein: CATAWTPYEQYF.